The source of this TCR beta chain is a study of shared clonotypes between healthy human individuals. The CDR3 length is 13 residues. With 5 bases clipped from V and 5 bases from J, the junction kept 5 bases outside the gene matches. CDR1 is SQVTM, CDR2 ANQGSEA, per germline. Worth noting for this clone: Its antigen is as yet unknown.

Study-wide findings and caveats: Represented genetic and exposure-history diversity was restricted by having few donors.

Measured with immunoSEQ multiplex PCR; TCRdb has only the in-frame clones, and not every one. The table includes roughly 1 million clones, around 74% detected once. The TCR was taken from a man between 18 and 35 years old in good health. The V call is TRBV29-1, the J call TRBJ2-3, with 9 bases aligning to TRBD1. Sequencing input: memory CD4+ T cells sorted from blood. Stated subset: CD45RA-negative fraction. The CDR3 sequence: CSVSGTGRDTQYF. As DNA, the CDR3 is TGCAGCGTTTCCGGGACAGGGAGAGATACGCAGTATTTT.